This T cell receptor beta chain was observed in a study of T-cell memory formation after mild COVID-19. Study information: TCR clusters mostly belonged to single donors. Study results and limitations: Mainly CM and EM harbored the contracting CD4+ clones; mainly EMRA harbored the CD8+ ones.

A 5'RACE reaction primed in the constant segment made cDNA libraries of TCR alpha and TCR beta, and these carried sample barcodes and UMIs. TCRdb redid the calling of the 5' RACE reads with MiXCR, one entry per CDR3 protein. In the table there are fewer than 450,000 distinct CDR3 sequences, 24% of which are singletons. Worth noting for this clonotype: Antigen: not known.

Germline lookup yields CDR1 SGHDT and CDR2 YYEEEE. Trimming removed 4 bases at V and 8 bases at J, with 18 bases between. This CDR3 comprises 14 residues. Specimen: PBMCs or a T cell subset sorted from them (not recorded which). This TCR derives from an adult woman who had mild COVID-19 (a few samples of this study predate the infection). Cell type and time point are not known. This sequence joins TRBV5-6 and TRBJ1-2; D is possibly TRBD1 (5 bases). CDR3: CASSTGSFQGGYTF. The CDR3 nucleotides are TGTGCCAGCAGCACCGGGAGCTTTCAGGGAGGCTACACCTTC.